This passage covers 19 T cell receptor beta chains from one sample sequenced in a study of neurological immune-mediated disorders (dated by TCRdb to between 2018 and 2021). Receptor libraries were prepared by 5' RACE. Instrument used: Illumina HiSeq 2500. The public sequencing data were trimmed at Q25 with fastp and processed into clonotypes with MiXCR by TCRdb, which kept only in-frame beta chains. Each entry merges the rows of one CDR3 protein and shows their most common DNA and genes. This sample lists approximately 30,000 distinct CDR3 sequences; 5% to 7.5% were detected once. In total, the top ten clones hold roughly 8.8% of the sample. Sequenced material: PBMCs. Receptors were obtained from a woman aged 45-60 years in good health.

This clonotype was picked up many times. The chain couples TRBV5-1 to TRBJ2-7, with a weak D call TRBD1 (5 bases). Germline lookup yields CDR1 SGHRS and CDR2 YFSETQ. The CDR3 is 15 amino acids. V lost 5 bases and J 0 bases, leaving 15 bases between the germline ends. CDR3 DNA sequence: TGCGCCAGCAGTCCAGGACACCTAAGCTCCTACGAGCAGTACTTC. Translating it yields CASSPGHLSSYEQYF.

This clonotype was recorded at least ten times. The chain has TRBV7-6 and TRBJ1-6; TRBD1 aligns across 8 bases. V lost 5 bases to trimming and J lost 8 bases; unmatched junction nucleotides: 17. The CDR3 loop spans 18 amino acids. Germline CDR1 is SGHVS and CDR2 is FNYEAQ. CDR3 coding DNA: TGTGCCAGCAGCGATAGGATCCACGTCGGGACAGGCGATTCACCCCTCCACTTT. Translating it yields CASSDRIHVGTGDSPLHF.

At least ten counts were recorded for this clonotype. V gene TRBV5-1 combines with J gene TRBJ2-2, with 13 bases fitting TRBD2. The CDR3 length is 17 residues. The germline CDR1 and CDR2 sequences are SGHRS and YFSETQ. V shed 3 bases and J 4 bases; nucleotides not matched to a gene: 6. The CDR3 nucleotides are TGCGCCAGCAGCTCTGGACTAGCGGGAGTTGGCACCGGGGAGCTGTTTTTT. This encodes CASSSGLAGVGTGELFF.

This clonotype showed up many times. V and J are TRBV20-1 and TRBJ1-5; no clear D. Germline assignment: CDR1 DFQATT and CDR2 SNEGSKA (reference sequence). Deletions cut 3 bases from V and 0 bases from J, with 9 bases between. CDR3 length equals 14 residues. The CDR3 here is CSASPPGSNQPQHF. The CDR3 nucleotides read TGCAGTGCTAGCCCACCAGGTAGCAATCAGCCCCAGCATTTT.

This clonotype was seen ten or more times. This rearrangement joins TRBV20-1 to TRBJ1-4; D ambiguous. Germline CDR1 reads DFQATT; CDR2 reads SNEGSKA (reference sequence). The V end was cut by 3 bases, the J end by 11 bases, with 13 bases between. This CDR3 comprises 12 residues. CDR3 sequence reads: CSASRSKEKLFF. The CDR3, as DNA: TGCAGTGCTAGTAGGTCTAAGGAGAAACTGTTTTTT.

This clonotype came up many times. The chain couples TRBV6-2 or TRBV6-3 to TRBJ2-2; D not certain. The CDR3 extends over 13 amino acids. Per the germline V gene, CDR1 is MNHEY and CDR2 is SVGEGT. Trimming removed 3 bases at V and 9 bases at J, with 11 bases between. CDR3 sequence (DNA): TGTGCCAGCAGTTATTTGGGTATCAGGGAGCTGTTTTTT. The encoded protein is CASSYLGIRELFF.

This clonotype was counted many times. The chain recombines TRBV20-1 with TRBJ1-1; D remains ambiguous. CDR1 and CDR2 (germline): DFQATT, SNEGSKA (reference sequence). This CDR3 contains 15 residues. The ends were cut back, 3 bases at V and 8 bases at J, with 22 bases in the middle. CDR3 amino acids: CSASPNQGRVREAFF. The CDR3 coding sequence is TGCAGTGCTAGTCCGAACCAAGGAAGGGTCAGGGAAGCTTTCTTT.

This clonotype was picked up many times. This sequence joins TRBV5-6 and TRBJ1-2; D remains unclear. The CDR3 consists of 13 residues. The V and J ends lost 4 bases and 6 bases respectively, with 13 bases between them. Germline-derived CDR1 and CDR2 are SGHDT and YYEEEE. CDR3 in amino acids: CASSPIGLNGYTF. For the CDR3, the DNA is TGTGCCAGCAGCCCGATCGGACTTAATGGCTACACCTTC.

This clonotype was seen ten or more times. The genes are TRBV20-1 and TRBJ2-3, with D hard to call. Germline V gene lookup returns CDR1 DFQATT and CDR2 SNEGSKA (reference sequence). The V end lost 5 bases, the J end lost 5 bases, and 8 bases lay between the germline ends. The CDR3 has 11 amino acids. As DNA, the CDR3 is TGCAGTGCTCGAACCTTAGATACGCAGTATTTT. Protein sequence: CSARTLDTQYF.

The sample holds many counts of this clonotype. The chain joins TRBV5-1 to TRBJ2-5; no definite D call. Looked up from germline, CDR1 is SGHRS and CDR2 is YFSETQ. The CDR3 length is 14 residues. V lost 4 bases and J 2 bases, leaving 12 bases between the germline ends. CDR3 residues: CASSPVGQQETQYF. For the CDR3, the DNA is TGCGCCAGCAGCCCAGTAGGGCAGCAAGAGACCCAGTACTTC. Combining the CDR3 with reference TRBV5-1 and TRBJ2-5 gives the whole variable domain KAGVTQTPRYLIKTRGQQVTLSCSPISGHRSVSWYQQTPGQGLQFLFEYFSETQRNKGNFPGRFSGRQFSNSRSEMNVSTLELGDSALYLCASSPVGQQETQYFGPGTRLLVL.

By share, this clonotype ranks as large. The genes are TRBV4-3 and TRBJ1-1; TRBD1 matches at 7 bases. The V segment lost 0 bases and the J segment 1 base; nucleotides outside the gene matches: 5. This CDR3 has 16 residues. CDR1 LGHNA and CDR2 YSLEER come from the germline V gene. The CDR3 DNA reads as TGCGCCAGCAGCCAAGAAGGGGGCTACACGAACACTGAAGCTTTCTTT. Amino acids: CASSQEGGYTNTEAFF.

Judged by abundance, this clonotype is medium-sized. The chain is built from TRBV29-1 and TRBJ2-1; TRBD2 matches at 13 bases. Germline V gives CDR1 SQVTM, CDR2 ANQGSEA. The CDR3 loop spans 18 amino acids. With 0 bases clipped from V and 1 base from J, the junction kept 6 bases outside the gene matches. The CDR3: CSVEDRTSGSWSYNEQFF. The CDR3, as DNA: TGCAGCGTTGAAGATAGGACTAGCGGGAGTTGGTCCTACAATGAGCAGTTCTTC.

A note on this clonotype: Given the absence of the conserved phenylalanine or tryptophan at the CDR3 end, a read error is likely. The genes are TRBV29-1 and TRBJ2-1; no clear D. CDR3 length: 14 residues. Trimming removed 6 bases from V and 0 bases from J, with 12 bases in between. The V gene's germline CDR1 is SQVTM and CDR2 ANQGSEA. DNA for the CDR3: TGCAGCGTACCGGTACCGGCCTCCTACAATGAGCAGTTCCTC. Its translation: CSVPVPASYNEQFL.

This clonotype has at least ten counts. The J gene is TRBJ1-5, the V gene TRBV27, with D possibly matching TRBD1 (6 bases). The CDR3 extends over 14 amino acids. V lost 4 bases and J 7 bases, leaving 14 bases between the germline ends. CDR1 MNHEY and CDR2 SMNVEV come from the germline V gene (reference sequence). The CDR3 DNA is TGTGCCAGCAGTTACCTGGGGGGGGCACAGCCCCAGCATTTT. Translation gives CASSYLGGAQPQHF.

This clonotype is labeled as medium-sized (0.01 to 0.1%). The junction departs from germline at one end; a sequencing error may be responsible. The chain is built from TRBV2 and TRBJ1-4; possible D gene TRBD1, 6 bases. CDR1 is SNHLY, CDR2 FYNNEI, per germline. The CDR3 length is 16 residues. CDR3 in amino acids: CASSGYRVSGDPSLVF. Written as DNA, the CDR3 is TGTGCCAGCAGTGGCTACAGGGTGTCGGGGGACCCCTCCCTAGTTTTT. Looking up the rest from reference TRBV2 and TRBJ1-4 gives the full variable domain: EPEVTQTPSHQVTQMGQEVILRCVPISNHLYFYWYRQILGQKVEFLVSFYNNEISEKSEIFDDQFSVERPDGSNFTLKIRSTKLEDSAMYFCASSGYRVSGDPSLVFGSGTQLSVL.

This clonotype was seen ten or more times. CDR3 coding DNA: TGTGCCAGCAGGCGGGACAGGGGGCATCGAGCAAATCCCCTCCACTTT. Its translation: CASRRDRGHRANPLHF. V and J are TRBV11-2 and TRBJ1-6; the match to TRBD1 covers 12 bases. The V segment lost 6 bases and the J segment 13 bases; nucleotides outside the gene matches: 13. Germline V gives CDR1 SGHAT, CDR2 FQNNGV. The CDR3 extends over 16 amino acids.

This clonotype was seen a few times. The rearrangement uses TRBV19 and TRBJ2-2; D is ambiguous. The CDR3 totals 16 residues. CDR1 is LNHDA and CDR2 is SQIVND in the germline V gene (reference sequence). V was shortened by 3 bases and J by 4 bases, with 15 bases between the two germline ends. The CDR3 sequence: CASSIFTSSRTGELFF. The DNA of the CDR3 is TGTGCCAGTAGTATCTTCACGAGCTCCCGCACCGGGGAGCTGTTTTTT.

This clonotype showed up many times. The CDR3 DNA reads as TGTGCCAGCAGCTTAGATCCGGGTTCACCCCTCCACTTT. Encoded protein: CASSLDPGSPLHF. The V call is TRBV11-2, the J call TRBJ1-6; D remains ambiguous. The germline V gene encodes CDR1 SGHAT and CDR2 FQNNGV. This CDR3 is built from 13 residues. Trimming shortened V by 0 bases and J by 9 bases, and 6 bases separated the two germline ends.

The table lists this clonotype with many counts. CDR3 DNA: TGCAGTGCTAGAGAGGGACAGGTGAATTCACCCCTCCACTTT. Residues: CSAREGQVNSPLHF. V is TRBV20-1 and J is TRBJ1-6, with 8 bases lining up with TRBD1. Trimming removed 0 bases from V and 7 bases from J; junction bases left unmatched: 2. CDR1 DFQATT and CDR2 SNEGSKA come from the germline V gene (reference sequence). CDR3 length equals 14 residues.